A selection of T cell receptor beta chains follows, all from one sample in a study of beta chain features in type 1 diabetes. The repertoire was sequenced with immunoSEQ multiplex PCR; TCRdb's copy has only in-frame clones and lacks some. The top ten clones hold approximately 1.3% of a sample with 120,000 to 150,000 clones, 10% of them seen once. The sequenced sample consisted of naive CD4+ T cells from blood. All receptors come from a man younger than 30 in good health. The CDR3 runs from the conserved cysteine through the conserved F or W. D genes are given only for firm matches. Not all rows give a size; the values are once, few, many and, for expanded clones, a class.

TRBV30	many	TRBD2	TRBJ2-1	TGTGCCTGGAGCGTGAGCGGGGTAGCGGGAGGTGAGCAGTTCTTC	CAWSVSGVAGGEQFF
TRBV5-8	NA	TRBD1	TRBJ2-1	TGTGCCAGCAGCTTGATAGGGACAGTTCCCAATGAGCAGTTCTTC	CASSLIGTVPNEQFF
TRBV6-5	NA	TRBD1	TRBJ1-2	TGTGCCAGCAGATCAACCGGGACAGACTATGGCTACACCTTC	CASRSTGTDYGYTF
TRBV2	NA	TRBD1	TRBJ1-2	TGTGCCAGCAGTTCCGGGACAGGGACTATCTATGGCTACACCTTC	CASSSGTGTIYGYTF
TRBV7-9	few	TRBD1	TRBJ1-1	TGTGCCAGCAGCCGACAGGGGATGAACACTGAAGCTTTCTTT	CASSRQGMNTEAFF
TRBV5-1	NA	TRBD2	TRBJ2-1	TGCGCCAGCAGCCCACTAGCGGGGGGGCCCAATGAGCAGTTCTTC	CASSPLAGGPNEQFF
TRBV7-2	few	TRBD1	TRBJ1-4	TGTGCCAGCAGCTTACTTGTGGGACAGGGGAATGAAAAACTGTTTTTT	CASSLLVGQGNEKLFF
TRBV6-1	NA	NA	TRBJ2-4	TGTGCCAGCCGGAGACTAGCCAAAAACATTCAGTACTTC	CASRRLAKNIQYF
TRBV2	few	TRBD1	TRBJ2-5	TGTGCCAGCAGTGCTCACAGGGGGTTGGAGACCCAGTACTTC	CASSAHRGLETQYF
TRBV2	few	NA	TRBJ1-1	TGTGCCAGCAGTCCCCGGAACACTGAAGCTTTCTTT	CASSPRNTEAFF
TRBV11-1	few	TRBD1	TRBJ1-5	TGTGCCAGCAGCGCCCGGGACAGCGACGCGCCCCAGCATTTT	CASSARDSDAPQHF
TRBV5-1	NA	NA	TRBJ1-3	TGCGCCAGCAGCTTCACAGGGTTTGAGGACACCATATATTTT	CASSFTGFEDTIYF
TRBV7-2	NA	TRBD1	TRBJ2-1	TGTGCCAGCAGCACCAACATCGGGACAGGGGACCCCTACAATGAGCAGTTCTTC	CASSTNIGTGDPYNEQFF
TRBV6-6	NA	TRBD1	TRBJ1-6	TGTGCCAGCAGCCCAGGACAGGGTTGGACACCCCTCCACTTT	CASSPGQGWTPLHF
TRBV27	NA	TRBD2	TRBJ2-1	TGTGCCAGCGGTATGACTAGCGGGGGGTACAATGAGCAGTTCTTC	CASGMTSGGYNEQFF
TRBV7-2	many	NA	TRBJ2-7	TGTGCCAGCAGCTACCAGTACGAGCAGTACTTC	CASSYQYEQYF
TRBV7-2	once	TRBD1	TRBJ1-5	TGTGCCAGCAGCTCCGACAGGGGAGGTCAGCCCCAGCATTTT	CASSSDRGGQPQHF
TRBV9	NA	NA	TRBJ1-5	TGTGCCAGCGCGGGAGGTCGGGGCAATCAGCCCCAGCATTTT	CASAGGRGNQPQHF
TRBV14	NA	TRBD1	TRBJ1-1	TGTGCCAGCAGCTCAACAGGGGGCGAGCAGGCTTTCTTT	CASSSTGGEQAFF
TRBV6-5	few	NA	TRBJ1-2	TGTGCCAGCAGCCCGGGACGGGGGAACTATGGCTACACCTTC	CASSPGRGNYGYTF
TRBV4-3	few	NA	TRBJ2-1	TGCGCCAGCAGCCAAGATTACTACAATGAGCAGTTCTTC	CASSQDYYNEQFF
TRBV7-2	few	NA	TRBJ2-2	TGTGCCAGCAGCTTAGAGGGGTACGGGGAGCTGTTTTTT	CASSLEGYGELFF
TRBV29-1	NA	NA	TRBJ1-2	TGCAGCGTTGAAGATCTGGGCCTCTCCGGCTACACCTTC	CSVEDLGLSGYTF
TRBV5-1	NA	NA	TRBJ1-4	TGCGCCAGCAGCTTGGCCCCGGGTACTAATGAAAAACTGTTTTTT	CASSLAPGTNEKLFF
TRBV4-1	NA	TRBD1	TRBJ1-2	TGCGCCAGCAGCCAGAGGACGGGACAGGGATATGGCTACACCTTC	CASSQRTGQGYGYTF
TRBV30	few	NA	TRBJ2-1	TGTGCCTGGACCAGGGGTATGAGCCCCTACAATGAGCAGTTCTTC	CAWTRGMSPYNEQFF
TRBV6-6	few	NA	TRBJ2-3	TGTGCCAGCAGTTACTCGCGGGCTCGACGCACAGATACGCAGTATTTT	CASSYSRARRTDTQYF
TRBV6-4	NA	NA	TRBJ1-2	TGTGCCAGCAGTCCCGACAGAGGAGCTAACTATGGCTACACCTTC	CASSPDRGANYGYTF
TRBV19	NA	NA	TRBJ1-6	TGTGCCAGTAGTATAACCGGGTTTTCACCCCTCCACTTT	CASSITGFSPLHF
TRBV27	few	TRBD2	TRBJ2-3	TGTGCCAGCAGGGCGGGGGTGCACACAGATACGCAGTATTTT	CASRAGVHTDTQYF
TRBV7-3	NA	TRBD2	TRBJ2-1	TGTGCCAGCAGCTTAATAGCGGGGAGCTCCTACAATGAGCAGTTCTTC	CASSLIAGSSYNEQFF
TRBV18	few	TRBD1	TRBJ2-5	TGTGCCAGCTCACGCGGGACAGGGGGCCAAGAGACCCAGTACTTC	CASSRGTGGQETQYF
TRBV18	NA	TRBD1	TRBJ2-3	TGTGCCAGCTCCCGTACAGGGGGTAGGACAGATACGCAGTATTTT	CASSRTGGRTDTQYF
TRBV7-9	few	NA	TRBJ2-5	TGTGCCAGCAGCTTAATGGTACCCGGCCTCCACGGGGAGACCCAGTACTTC	CASSLMVPGLHGETQYF
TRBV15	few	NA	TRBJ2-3	TGTGCCACCAGCAGAGCAGCTCTGGGGGCCACAGATACGCAGTATTTT	CATSRAALGATDTQYF
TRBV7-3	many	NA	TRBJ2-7	TGTGCCAGCAGCGTTACAGGCTACGAGCAGTACTTC	CASSVTGYEQYF
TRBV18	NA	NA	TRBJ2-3	TGTGCCAGCTCCCAGCGACGGTCTGGCACAGATACGCAGTATTTT	CASSQRRSGTDTQYF
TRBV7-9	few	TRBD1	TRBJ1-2	TGTGCCAGCAGCTTAGCTACTCCGGGACAGGGGTTTGGCTACACCTTC	CASSLATPGQGFGYTF
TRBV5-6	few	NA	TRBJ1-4	TGTGCCAGCAGCTTGGAGGCAGGGGTTGAAAAACTGTTTTTT	CASSLEAGVEKLFF
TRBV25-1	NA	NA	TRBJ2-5	TGTGCCACCACCCCATGGAGGGCCCGGGAGACCCAGTACTTC	CATTPWRARETQYF